This T cell receptor beta chain was retrieved from a study of Tregs in tolerant kidney transplant recipients. On this clone itself: Its antigen remains unidentified.

Libraries were prepared by immunoSEQ multiplex PCR; TCRdb keeps only in-frame clonotypes and omits some of them. The sample lists tens of thousands of clones, 80% to 95% occurring once. The V gene's germline CDR1 is MDHEN and CDR2 SYDVKM. V was clipped by 7 bases and J by 2 bases, with 12 bases between them. CDR3 length: 14 amino acids. General study results and limits: Expanding Tregs on activated donor B cells appeared to best identify donor-specific TCRbeta clones. This study did not directly address biological reproducibility.

The V call is TRBV28, the J call TRBJ2-4, with D possibly matching TRBD1 (5 bases). The specimen comprised CD4+ T cells from blood, sampled before the transplant. This clonotype was sampled from a human donor who received a combined kidney and bone marrow transplant. The CDR3 region is CASIGHHPKNIQYF. The CDR3 DNA is TGTGCCAGCATTGGACACCATCCCAAAAACATTCAGTACTTC.